These 14 T cell receptor beta chains originate from one sample sequenced in a study of T-cell reconstitution after alpha-beta-depleted transplantation in children. The library targeted TCRbeta and was prepared with unique molecular identifiers. TCRdb itself ran the PCR reads through MiXCR, one entry per CDR3 protein. The sample holds 600,000 to 700,000 distinct CDR3 sequences, about an eighth seen once. This specimen was PBMCs, taken before TCRalphabeta/CD19-depleted stem cell transplant. All receptors derive from a girl aged 2-15 years with congenital amegakaryocytic thrombocytopenia, due to receive a stem cell transplant.

This clonotype occurred a few times. V usage is TRBV12-3 or TRBV12-4 and J usage is TRBJ2-7; D may be TRBD2 (6 bases). This CDR3 has 15 residues. V was cut by 5 bases and J by 3 bases, with 17 bases left in between. CDR3 sequence (DNA): TGTGCCAGCAGTCCTTGGGCCGACGGGGGCTACGAGCAGTACTTC. It specifies CASSPWADGGYEQYF.

This sequence joins TRBV7-3 and TRBJ2-1; the D is unclear. Germline CDR1 and CDR2: SGHTA and FQGTGA. The ends were cut back, 0 bases at V and 0 bases at J, with 9 bases in the middle. The CDR3 sequence is 16 residues long. CDR3 sequence: CASSLTTDYSYNEQFF. For the CDR3, the DNA is TGTGCCAGCAGCTTAACGACGGATTACTCCTACAATGAGCAGTTCTTC.

This clonotype appeared a few times. This rearrangement joins TRBV5-1 to TRBJ2-1; D possibly matches TRBD1 or TRBD2 (6 bases each). Germline V CDR1 and CDR2: SGHRS, YFSETQ. Trimming left V 7 bases short and J 6 bases short, with 20 bases between. This CDR3 comprises 15 residues. The CDR3 coding sequence is TGCGCCAGCGTCAAGGGGGGCAGCGCGGTCAATGAGCAGTTCTTC. Translated, it gives CASVKGGSAVNEQFF. The whole variable domain, remainder taken from reference TRBV5-1 and TRBJ2-1, is KAGVTQTPRYLIKTRGQQVTLSCSPISGHRSVSWYQQTPGQGLQFLFEYFSETQRNKGNFPGRFSGRQFSNSRSEMNVSTLELGDSALYLCASVKGGSAVNEQFFGPGTRLTVL.

In its sample, this clonotype was seen a few times. CDR3 in amino acids: CASRGEGPGELFF. DNA of the CDR3: TGTGCCAGCAGAGGGGAAGGCCCCGGGGAGCTGTTTTTT. The genes are TRBV12-3 or TRBV12-4 and TRBJ2-2; D is possibly TRBD1 (5 bases). V was clipped by 6 bases and J by 6 bases, with 11 bases between them. This CDR3 spans 13 amino acids.

This clonotype has at least ten counts. This sequence joins TRBV20-1 and TRBJ2-5, with 7 nucleotides matching TRBD2. With 5 bases clipped from V and 2 bases from J, the junction kept 5 bases outside the gene matches. The CDR3 runs 13 residues. CDR1 is DFQATT and CDR2 is SNEGSKA in the germline V gene (reference sequence). The CDR3: CSAPLAAQETQYF. CDR3 sequence (DNA): TGCAGTGCTCCTCTAGCGGCACAAGAGACCCAGTACTTC.

CDR3 DNA sequence: TGTGCCAGCAGCTTAAAACCGGTACAGCCACACAATGAGCAGTTCTTC. It encodes CASSLKPVQPHNEQFF. V and J are TRBV5-5 and TRBJ2-1; unclear D gene. The CDR3 totals 16 residues. Trimming took off 2 bases at V and 5 bases at J, with 17 bases between the two ends. Germline-derived CDR1 and CDR2 are SGHKS and YYEKEE (reference sequence).

This chain links TRBV4-1 with TRBJ2-7; D possibly corresponds to TRBD2 (6 bases). CDR1 MGHRA and CDR2 YSYEKL come from the germline V gene. The CDR3 has 14 residues. Trimming stripped 0 bases from V and 3 bases from J, with 9 bases between. The CDR3, as DNA: TGCGCCAGCAGCCAAGAGCGGGGCTTCTACGAGCAGTACTTC. It codes for CASSQERGFYEQYF.

This clonotype was observed at least ten times. The chain combines TRBV20-1 with TRBJ2-2; TRBD2 agrees at 8 bases. CDR1 DFQATT and CDR2 SNEGSKA come from the germline V gene (reference sequence). V gave up 1 base and J gave up 0 bases; unmatched junction bases: 1. The CDR3 is 15 amino acids. Here the CDR3 DNA reads TGCAGTGCTAGAGCCGGGAGGGCGAACACCGGGGAGCTGTTTTTT. Translating it yields CSARAGRANTGELFF.

This clonotype appeared many times. CDR3 loop: CASSWRRANSPLHF. DNA of the CDR3: TGTGCCAGCAGTTGGCGGAGAGCCAATTCACCCCTCCACTTT. The rearrangement uses TRBV5-6 and TRBJ1-6; D remains ambiguous. Germline V gene data show CDR1 as SGHDT and CDR2 as YYEEEE. V shed 5 bases and J shed 7 bases, with 13 bases lying between them. The CDR3 is made up of 14 amino acids.

This clonotype was counted between two and nine times. The chain joins TRBV5-1 to TRBJ2-6; a weak D match, TRBD1 (6 bases). The CDR3 length is 18 residues. Per the germline V gene, CDR1 is SGHRS and CDR2 is YFSETQ. V lost 0 bases and J lost 1, with 14 bases in between. The CDR3 here is CASSLGPITGSGANVLTF. The CDR3 DNA reads TGCGCCAGCAGCTTGGGTCCCATCACAGGGTCTGGGGCCAACGTCCTGACTTTC.

This clonotype has just one count. This may be a read error, as it is one base from a much larger clone. The J gene is TRBJ2-4, the V gene TRBV7-2, with 9 bases fitting TRBD2. The CDR3 length is 16 residues. CDR1 is SGHTA, CDR2 FQGNSA, per germline. CDR3 sequence (DNA): TGTGCCGGCAGCTTAGCAGCTAGCGGGATTAACAACATTCAGTACTTC. This codes for CAGSLAASGINNIQYF.

This clonotype was counted at least ten times. The J gene is TRBJ2-1, the V gene TRBV20-1, with 7 bases lining up with TRBD2. V gave up 5 bases and J gave up 4 bases; unmatched junction bases: 8. Germline assignment: CDR1 DFQATT and CDR2 SNEGSKA (reference sequence). The CDR3 has 14 residues. The CDR3, as DNA: TGCAGTGCTTCCTCGGGAGGACATTACAATGAGCAGTTCTTC. Its protein is CSASSGGHYNEQFF.

The chain combines TRBV20-1 with TRBJ2-3, with D possibly TRBD2 on 6 matching bases. CDR3 size: 13 residues. Trimming removed 7 bases from V and 2 bases from J, with 13 bases in between. Germline CDR1 reads DFQATT; CDR2 reads SNEGSKA (reference sequence). CDR3 DNA sequence: TGCAGTGTGCCGGGAGCCGCCACAGATACGCAGTATTTT. Encoded protein: CSVPGAATDTQYF.

This clonotype was found many times. This chain connects TRBV12-3 or TRBV12-4 to TRBJ2-1; D possibly corresponds to TRBD2 (5 bases). This CDR3 has 13 residues. The V gene lost 4 bases and the J gene lost 4 bases, with 8 bases spanning the gap. The CDR3 sequence: CASSSPGYNEQFF. The CDR3 DNA reads TGTGCCAGCAGTTCCCCGGGGTACAATGAGCAGTTCTTC.